These 7 T cell receptor beta chains came from one sample sequenced in a study of Tregs in tolerant kidney transplant recipients. Libraries were prepared by immunoSEQ multiplex PCR; TCRdb keeps only in-frame clonotypes and omits some of them. The table lists 95,000 to 120,000 clones, 90% of them singletons. This specimen consisted of CD4+ T cells from blood, obtained before the transplant. The receptors here all came from a human donor who received a combined kidney and bone marrow transplant.

This clone was picked up a small number of times. Other DNA sequences within the sample encode an identical CDR3. The rearrangement uses TRBV5-1 and TRBJ2-7, with 11 positions matching TRBD1. The CDR3 extends over 16 amino acids. With 4 bases clipped from V and 2 bases from J, the junction kept 8 bases outside the gene matches. CDR1 is SGHRS and CDR2 is YFSETQ in the germline V gene. CDR3 residues: CASSLAPGQGAYEQYF. The CDR3 coding sequence is TGCGCCAGCAGCCTGGCCCCGGGACAGGGGGCCTACGAGCAGTACTTC.

The chain has TRBV30 and TRBJ2-1, with D unresolved. V shed 0 bases and J shed 4 bases, with 4 bases lying between them. Germline CDR1 GTSNPN, CDR2 SVGIG (reference sequence). The CDR3 totals 12 residues. In DNA, the CDR3 is TGTGCCTGGAGTGTAGAGTACAATGAGCAGTTCTTC. Residues: CAWSVEYNEQFF.

This sequence joins TRBV19 and TRBJ1-5; maybe TRBD1 (6 bases). Germline V CDR1 and CDR2: LNHDA, SQIVND (reference sequence). This CDR3 spans 15 amino acids. V shed 11 bases and J shed 3 bases, with 20 bases lying between them. The CDR3 DNA is TGTGCCGGTGGTGCAGGGGCGCGGGCCAATCAGCCCCAGCATTTT. Translated, it gives CAGGAGARANQPQHF.

The rearrangement uses TRBV5-1 and TRBJ2-5; no definite D call. This CDR3 is built from 14 residues. Germline V lookup: CDR1 SGHRS, CDR2 YFSETQ. Trimming removed 4 bases at V and 1 base at J, with 11 bases between. Here the CDR3 reads CASSPRPAQETQYF. The CDR3 region has the DNA TGCGCCAGCAGCCCCAGGCCAGCCCAAGAGACCCAGTACTTC. Full variable domain (outside the CDR3, taken from reference TRBV5-1 and TRBJ2-5): KAGVTQTPRYLIKTRGQQVTLSCSPISGHRSVSWYQQTPGQGLQFLFEYFSETQRNKGNFPGRFSGRQFSNSRSEMNVSTLELGDSALYLCASSPRPAQETQYFGPGTRLLVL.

The DNA for the CDR3 is TGTGCCAGCAGCCCCGGGACTCTTAATGAGCAGTTCTTC. Translating it yields CASSPGTLNEQFF. The chain couples TRBV5-6 to TRBJ2-1, with a weak D call TRBD2 (6 bases). Germline V gene sequence: CDR1 SGHDT, CDR2 YYEEEE. The CDR3 spans 13 residues. V lost 4 bases, J lost 7 bases, and 12 bases lay in between.

The rearrangement joins TRBV5-4 to TRBJ2-1; 11 nucleotides match TRBD2. V was clipped by 4 bases and J by 7 bases; unmatched bases: 7. The CDR3 contains 15 residues. Germline CDR1 SGHNT, CDR2 YYREEE (reference sequence). The CDR3: CASSLTSGGFNEQFF. CDR3 DNA sequence: TGTGCCAGCAGCCTAACTAGCGGGGGTTTTAATGAGCAGTTCTTC.

This CDR3 reads CASSRGGITYEQYF. The DNA for the CDR3 is TGTGCCAGCAGCCGCGGCGGGATTACCTACGAGCAGTACTTC. The genes are TRBV6-6 and TRBJ2-7, with D perhaps TRBD2 (6 bases). CDR3 length: 14 amino acids. Germline V gene data show CDR1 as MNHNY and CDR2 as SVGAGI (reference sequence). V was clipped by 6 bases and J by 2 bases, with 14 bases between them.